This is a list of T cell receptor beta chains from one sample in a study of early T cells in non-severe SARS-CoV-2 infection. TCRdb called the 5' RACE reads again in MiXCR, with one record for every CDR3 protein. The sample records fewer than 55,000 distinct CDR3 sequences, approximately 10% being singletons. Sequencing was carried out using whole blood. The receptors originated from an adult who was a healthcare worker with PCR-confirmed SARS-CoV-2 infection or an uninfected control (not recorded which). CDR3s include the opening cysteine and the closing phenylalanine or tryptophan.

v_call: TRBV27; j_call: TRBJ2-1; cdr3_aa: CASSPGALGLYNEQFF
v_call: TRBV20-1; j_call: TRBJ1-6; cdr3_aa: CSAAQGKTSPLHF
v_call: TRBV19; j_call: TRBJ2-5; cdr3_aa: CASSTRTGTQYF
v_call: TRBV11-2; j_call: TRBJ2-4; cdr3_aa: CASSFRVLAKNIQYF
v_call: TRBV5-5; j_call: TRBJ2-6; cdr3_aa: CASSLDGRGNSGANVLTF
v_call: TRBV6-1; j_call: TRBJ1-5; cdr3_aa: CASSGRWQGGISNQPQHF
v_call: TRBV5-1; j_call: TRBJ2-3; cdr3_aa: CASKVSTDTQYF
v_call: TRBV7-2; j_call: TRBJ2-7; cdr3_aa: CASGRDRGSYEQYF
v_call: TRBV14; j_call: TRBJ2-2; cdr3_aa: CASSREVDGELFF
v_call: TRBV2; j_call: TRBJ2-1; cdr3_aa: CASKPSGTSYNEQFF
v_call: TRBV10-2; j_call: TRBJ1-4; cdr3_aa: CASSEQVATNEKLFF
v_call: TRBV7-2; j_call: TRBJ1-6; cdr3_aa: CASSQTGEIWTPLHF
v_call: TRBV5-1; j_call: TRBJ2-7; cdr3_aa: CASSFRDRTYEQYF
v_call: TRBV11-2; j_call: TRBJ2-7; cdr3_aa: CASSSNQRGGLRWKSYEQYF
v_call: TRBV27; j_call: TRBJ2-7; cdr3_aa: CASSLSSSGSYPYEQYF
v_call: TRBV24-1; j_call: TRBJ2-3; cdr3_aa: CATSDPNRGADTQYF
v_call: TRBV19; j_call: TRBJ2-4; cdr3_aa: CASSFGGQGNIQYF
v_call: TRBV20-1; j_call: TRBJ2-3; cdr3_aa: CSASGPDTQYF
v_call: TRBV13; j_call: TRBJ1-1; cdr3_aa: CASSLYLDEAFF
v_call: TRBV12-3/TRBV12-4; j_call: TRBJ2-1; cdr3_aa: CASRRPAGENGQFF
v_call: TRBV29-1; j_call: TRBJ2-1; cdr3_aa: CSVSRDRYFF
v_call: TRBV5-5; j_call: TRBJ1-4; cdr3_aa: CASSTGTLTNEKLFF
v_call: TRBV3-1; j_call: TRBJ2-1; cdr3_aa: CASSQDTGNEQFF
v_call: TRBV29-1; j_call: TRBJ2-3; cdr3_aa: CSVDIGRATDTQYF
v_call: TRBV11-2; j_call: TRBJ1-6; cdr3_aa: CASSFQGSSPLHF
v_call: TRBV2; j_call: TRBJ2-3; cdr3_aa: CASLYTDTQYF
v_call: TRBV29-1; j_call: TRBJ2-1; cdr3_aa: CSVDGLADEQFF
v_call: TRBV7-8; j_call: TRBJ2-4; cdr3_aa: CASSLVGGDKNIQYF
v_call: TRBV30; j_call: TRBJ1-2; cdr3_aa: CAWSVGRGPNGYTF